This T cell receptor (beta chain) was recovered during a study of blood T cell repertoires in COVID-19. The overall study: PBMCs, B-cell-depleted T cells, or T cells were the source of the cDNA or gDNA that made up the material.

Trimming shortened V by 2 bases and J by 2 bases, and 18 bases separated the two germline ends. Germline values: CDR1 LGHDT, CDR2 YNNKEL (reference sequence). The CDR3 runs 17 residues. Repertoires were generated with immunoSEQ multiplex PCR, while TCRdb's copy carries only in-frame clones and drops some. The table has 200,000 to 250,000 clones, 86% seen once; the top ten hold around 5.7%. The sample comprised peripheral blood. The rearrangement links TRBV3-1 (or the pseudogene TRBV3-2) to TRBJ1-1; D remains unclear. The source of this sequence is an elderly man with acute or convalescent COVID-19. This CDR3 reads CASSQLRSSWSNTEAFF. Here the CDR3 DNA reads TGTGCCAGCAGCCAACTTCGCTCGTCGTGGAGCAACACTGAAGCTTTCTTT.